This TCR beta chain comes out of a study of T-cell reconstitution after alpha-beta-depleted transplantation in children. Whole-study findings and limits: The main origin of T-cell counts and diversity one year after transplant was newly produced T cells. Some patients owed their high day-60 TCRbeta diversity to surviving recipient T cells and thymic progenitors. By about two months after transplant, alpha-beta T cells reportedly arose from several hundred graft clones that had expanded.

This clonotype was detected only a few times. What it recognizes is unknown. Preparation of the TCRbeta library used unique molecular identifiers. MiXCR, applied by TCRdb to the PCR reads, yields one record per CDR3 protein. The table lists about a million distinct CDR3 sequences, about 30% of them singletons. The V end lost 6 bases, the J end lost 5 bases, and 23 bases lay between the germline ends. This CDR3 is 16 amino acids long. Germline V gives CDR1 ENHRY, CDR2 SYGVKD. This TCR was sampled from a boy younger than two who had a stem cell transplant for SCID, so the T cells may come from the graft donor. The starting material was PBMCs, mostly from graft donor cells, obtained 360 days after TCRalphabeta/CD19-depleted stem cell transplant. The gene calls are TRBV10-3 and TRBJ2-7, with TRBD2 as a possible D gene (5 bases). CDR3 nucleotide sequence: TGTGCCATCAGCGCGGTGAGAGGGCGGGTAATCGACGAGCAGTACTTC. It is translated as CAISAVRGRVIDEQYF.